The rows below give T cell receptor beta chains drawn from one sample of a study of cytomegalovirus exposure and HLA in healthy donors. Data came from immunoSEQ multiplex PCR; TCRdb stores just in-frame clones and leaves some out. Of 130,000 or so clones in the sample, around 85% are singletons; the top ten hold 2.1%. The sample taken for sequencing was PBMCs. These receptors were taken from a man aged 30 to 45 in good health and CMV-seronegative. Both conserved end residues are part of each CDR3. Each record gives: D gene, clone size, V gene, J gene, CDR3 DNA, CDR3 protein. A D gene is named only where the DNA matches it firmly. Rows may omit the clone size; those that give it use once, few, many or a size class.

d_gene: .
abundance: .
v_gene: TRBV10-1
j_gene: TRBJ2-3
CDR3nt: TGCGCCAGCAGTGAGTTCGGGATAACAGATACGCAGTATTTT
CDR3aa: CASSEFGITDTQYF

d_gene: .
abundance: .
v_gene: TRBV28
j_gene: TRBJ1-4
CDR3nt: TGTGCCAGCAGTTTGAGTGAAAAACTGTTTTTT
CDR3aa: CASSLSEKLFF

d_gene: TRBD2
abundance: .
v_gene: TRBV4-2
j_gene: TRBJ2-3
CDR3nt: TGTGCCAGCAGCCAAGCGGGGGGGCCCACAGATACGCAGTATTTT
CDR3aa: CASSQAGGPTDTQYF

d_gene: TRBD1
abundance: .
v_gene: TRBV6-5
j_gene: TRBJ1-6
CDR3nt: TGTGCCAGCAGTTGGGGACAGGGAAGGGATTCACCCCTCCACTTT
CDR3aa: CASSWGQGRDSPLHF

d_gene: TRBD2
abundance: .
v_gene: TRBV5-1
j_gene: TRBJ2-5
CDR3nt: TGCGCCAGCAGGAACAGGACGCGGGGGATGGAGACCCAGTACTTC
CDR3aa: CASRNRTRGMETQYF

d_gene: TRBD1
abundance: .
v_gene: TRBV10-2
j_gene: TRBJ1-5
CDR3nt: TGCGCCAGCAGTGAGTCTGTGACAGGGGGTCAGCCCCAGCATTTT
CDR3aa: CASSESVTGGQPQHF

d_gene: .
abundance: .
v_gene: TRBV9
j_gene: TRBJ1-1
CDR3nt: TGTGCCAGCAGCGGGGGCACATCGAACACTGAAGCTTTCTTT
CDR3aa: CASSGGTSNTEAFF

d_gene: TRBD1
abundance: once
v_gene: TRBV9
j_gene: TRBJ1-2
CDR3nt: TGTGCCAGCAGCCCTGGCGGACAGGGGAACTATGGCTACACCTTC
CDR3aa: CASSPGGQGNYGYTF

d_gene: .
abundance: once
v_gene: TRBV7-9
j_gene: TRBJ2-1
CDR3nt: TGTGCCAGCAGCTTGGGACTGGTTCAATACAATGAGCAGTTCTTC
CDR3aa: CASSLGLVQYNEQFF

d_gene: TRBD2
abundance: few
v_gene: TRBV9
j_gene: TRBJ2-3
CDR3nt: TGTGCCAGCAGCGTAGGGGCGGGGGGGCCTCGGGATACGCAGTATTTT
CDR3aa: CASSVGAGGPRDTQYF

d_gene: .
abundance: .
v_gene: TRBV2
j_gene: TRBJ2-7
CDR3nt: TGTGCCAGCAGTCCGGCGGGGCAAACCTACGAGCAGTACTTC
CDR3aa: CASSPAGQTYEQYF

d_gene: .
abundance: few
v_gene: TRBV6-5
j_gene: TRBJ1-2
CDR3nt: TGTGCCAGCACTCAGGGGTTAGGGGGCTACACCTTC
CDR3aa: CASTQGLGGYTF

d_gene: .
abundance: few
v_gene: TRBV5-1
j_gene: TRBJ2-2
CDR3nt: TGCGCCAGCAGCTTGGCCGCCAGGGGCACCGGGGAGCTGTTTTTT
CDR3aa: CASSLAARGTGELFF

d_gene: TRBD2
abundance: .
v_gene: TRBV7-2
j_gene: TRBJ2-7
CDR3nt: TGTGCCAGCAGCTCCATGCGCAGCGGGGGGCCCTGGTCCTACGAGCAGTACTTC
CDR3aa: CASSSMRSGGPWSYEQYF

d_gene: TRBD2
abundance: .
v_gene: TRBV5-1
j_gene: TRBJ2-7
CDR3nt: TGCGCCAGCAGCTTCGCTGGGGCGGGGGTATCCGAGCAGTACTTC
CDR3aa: CASSFAGAGVSEQYF

d_gene: .
abundance: .
v_gene: TRBV19
j_gene: TRBJ2-2
CDR3nt: TGTGCCAGTAGTATAGTTCGTTCCGGGACATTGAACACCGGGGAGCTGTTTTTT
CDR3aa: CASSIVRSGTLNTGELFF

d_gene: TRBD2
abundance: .
v_gene: TRBV18
j_gene: TRBJ2-1
CDR3nt: TGTGCCAGCAATAGCGGGGGGGCCGATGAGCAGTTCTTC
CDR3aa: CASNSGGADEQFF

d_gene: TRBD1
abundance: .
v_gene: TRBV6-1
j_gene: TRBJ2-7
CDR3nt: TGTGCCAGCAGCCCTACAGGGGCCCTACTCTACGAGCAGTACTTC
CDR3aa: CASSPTGALLYEQYF

d_gene: .
abundance: .
v_gene: TRBV5-1
j_gene: TRBJ1-4
CDR3nt: TGCGCCAGCAGCTTGGAAGGGAGAGGTGAAAAACTGTTTTTT
CDR3aa: CASSLEGRGEKLFF

d_gene: .
abundance: .
v_gene: TRBV28
j_gene: TRBJ1-2
CDR3nt: TGTGCCAGCAGTTTCACTAACTATGGCTACACCTTC
CDR3aa: CASSFTNYGYTF

d_gene: TRBD1
abundance: .
v_gene: TRBV7-8
j_gene: TRBJ1-1
CDR3nt: TGTGCCAGCAGCAACCGGGACAGGCACACTGAAGCTTTCTTT
CDR3aa: CASSNRDRHTEAFF

d_gene: .
abundance: .
v_gene: TRBV27
j_gene: TRBJ2-3
CDR3nt: TGTGCCAGCAGTTCCTCGGGGGGCTCGGATACGCAGTATTTT
CDR3aa: CASSSSGGSDTQYF

d_gene: .
abundance: few
v_gene: TRBV9
j_gene: TRBJ2-1
CDR3nt: TGTGCCAGCAGCGTGGGACTGGGTCCCTACAATGAGCAGTTCTTC
CDR3aa: CASSVGLGPYNEQFF

d_gene: TRBD1
abundance: .
v_gene: TRBV6-1
j_gene: TRBJ2-7
CDR3nt: TGTGCCAGCAGCCAGGACAGGTCCTCCTACGAGCAGTACTTC
CDR3aa: CASSQDRSSYEQYF

d_gene: .
abundance: .
v_gene: TRBV27
j_gene: TRBJ2-7
CDR3nt: TGTGCCAGCAGCCGCGGGACAGTCTCCTACGAGCAGTACTTC
CDR3aa: CASSRGTVSYEQYF

d_gene: TRBD2
abundance: once
v_gene: TRBV5-1
j_gene: TRBJ2-3
CDR3nt: TGCGCCAGCAGCTTGGACCCGAAAACTAGCGGGGTCGAGCAGTATTTT
CDR3aa: CASSLDPKTSGVEQYF